The T cell receptor beta chain under discussion was sequenced for a study of Ad26.COV2.S vaccination and SARS-CoV-2 variants. Whole-study context: Once, or twice with 56 days between doses, Ad26.COV2.S was given intramuscularly.

The treatment was: roughly 20 received Ad26.COV2.S at low or high dose, single or two shots; about 5 received placebo; per-sample allocation not given. Sampling occurred on day 63 after the first vaccine or placebo injection. This CDR3 region has 14 residues. The germline CDR1 and CDR2 sequences are SGHRS and YFSETQ. The V and J ends lost 1 base and 3 bases respectively, with 11 bases between them. Assay used: immunoSEQ multiplex PCR; TCRdb lists only in-frame clones, some missing. Among 500,000 or so clones listed, about 83% were seen once. Sample: peripheral blood, taken in a trial of Ad26.COV2.S vaccine versus placebo. The sequence was collected from a person aged 18-65 years who received the Ad26.COV2.S COVID-19 vaccine or a placebo. The chain couples TRBV5-1 to TRBJ2-7; a weak D match, TRBD1 (6 bases). CDR3 DNA sequence: TGCGCCAGCAGCTTGCCGCTAGGGGGCTACGAGCAGTACTTC. Its translation is CASSLPLGGYEQYF.